These 28 T cell receptor beta chains share one sample of origin, sequenced in a study of blood T cell repertoires in COVID-19. Libraries were prepared by immunoSEQ multiplex PCR; TCRdb keeps only in-frame clonotypes and omits some of them. The sample consists of approximately 260,000 clones, about 80% of them appearing once. Sequencing was done on a sample of PBMCs or T cells enriched from blood (not recorded which). The receptors stem from a young man with acute COVID-19.

The chain is built from TRBV3-1 (or the pseudogene TRBV3-2) and TRBJ2-1, with 9 positions matching TRBD1. Unmatched junction bases numbered 7, after V lost 4 bases and J lost 15 bases. The CDR3 runs to 12 residues. In germline, CDR1 is LGHDT, CDR2 YNNKEL (reference sequence). The DNA for the CDR3 is TGTGCCAGCAGCCTCGGGACAGGGAATGGGTTCTTC. Amino acid sequence: CASSLGTGNGFF.

This rearrangement joins TRBV7-9 to TRBJ2-1, with 7 bases fitting TRBD2. CDR3 length: 15 amino acids. After removal of 5 bases from V and 8 bases from J, the junction contained 12 bases not matched to a gene. Germline CDR1 is SEHNR and CDR2 is FQNEAQ (reference sequence). The CDR3 region has the DNA TGTGCCAGCAGCCCCGGGCTGGGGGGGAAACATGAGCAGTTCTTC. It specifies CASSPGLGGKHEQFF.

The chain joins TRBV9 to TRBJ1-1; TRBD1 aligns across 12 bases. The germline V gene has CDR1 SGDLS and CDR2 YYNGEE. The length of the CDR3 is 15 residues. V lost 5 bases and J lost 5; bases outside the gene matches: 7. The CDR3 sequence is CASRPGQGAGTEAFF. The DNA for the CDR3 is TGTGCCAGCAGACCGGGACAGGGGGCGGGAACTGAAGCTTTCTTT.

Comment on this clone: Mismatch with germline at one junction end may stem from a read error. The J gene is TRBJ2-5, the V gene TRBV5-4; 12 nucleotides line up with TRBD2. CDR3 length: 16 residues. Germline CDR1 reads SGHNT; CDR2 reads YYREEE (reference sequence). CDR3 sequence: CASSLLTSGGQEPQYF. In DNA, the CDR3 is TGTGCCAGCAGCTTGCTGACTAGCGGGGGCCAAGAGCCCCAGTACTTC.

The gene calls are TRBV15 and TRBJ1-1, with D possibly being TRBD1 (5 bases). CDR3 length: 15 residues. Germline-derived CDR1 and CDR2 are LNHNV and YYDKDF (reference sequence). The ends were cut back, 0 bases at V and 3 bases at J, with 11 bases in the middle. This CDR3 reads CATSRDSKGDTEAFF. For the CDR3, the DNA is TGTGCCACCAGCAGAGACTCGAAAGGGGACACTGAAGCTTTCTTT.

This chain uses TRBV19 with TRBJ1-6; 7 bases agree with TRBD1. The germline V gene encodes CDR1 LNHDA and CDR2 SQIVND (reference sequence). The ends lost 6 bases at V and 10 bases at J; junction bases unmatched: 9. The CDR3 contains 14 residues. CDR3 in amino acids: CASSQTGLWSPLHF. For the CDR3, the DNA is TGTGCCAGTAGCCAGACAGGGTTATGGTCACCCCTCCACTTT.

The rearrangement uses TRBV14 and TRBJ1-2; 8 positions agree with TRBD1. Per germline, CDR1 SGHDN and CDR2 FVKESK. V dropped 5 bases and J dropped 5; count of bases not matched to a gene: 10. CDR3 length: 15 amino acids. CDR3 sequence reads: CASSKGQGLAYGYTF. The CDR3 DNA follows: TGTGCCAGCAGCAAAGGACAGGGACTGGCTTATGGCTACACCTTC. Looking up the rest from reference TRBV14 and TRBJ1-2 gives the full variable domain: EAGVTQFPSHSVIEKGQTVTLRCDPISGHDNLYWYRRVMGKEIKFLLHFVKESKQDESGMPNNRFLAERTGGTYSTLKVQPAELEDSGVYFCASSKGQGLAYGYTFGSGTRLTVV.

The chain uses TRBV9 and TRBJ2-2, with 7 nucleotides matching TRBD2. The CDR3 has 16 amino acids. V lost 6 bases, J lost 6 bases, and 14 bases stayed unmatched. Germline assignment: CDR1 SGDLS and CDR2 YYNGEE. The CDR3 DNA reads as TGTGCCAGCACCCGCGGGGAAAGGGAGGGATCCGGGGAGCTGTTTTTT. Translated: CASTRGEREGSGELFF.

The genes are TRBV7-9 and TRBJ2-1, with D perhaps TRBD1 (6 bases). Trimming removed 3 bases at V and 0 bases at J, with 12 bases between. CDR3 length: 16 amino acids. Germline V gene lookup returns CDR1 SEHNR and CDR2 FQNEAQ (reference sequence). The CDR3 protein is CASSFNQGTSYNEQFF. DNA of the CDR3: TGTGCCAGCAGCTTCAATCAGGGGACCTCCTACAATGAGCAGTTCTTC.

The rearrangement links TRBV7-9 to TRBJ1-6; 7 bases fit TRBD1. The germline V gene has CDR1 SEHNR and CDR2 FQNEAQ (reference sequence). The ends lost 7 bases at V and 10 bases at J; junction bases unmatched: 19. CDR3 size: 17 residues. CDR3 amino acids: CASTKDPRLQGNSPLHF. The CDR3, as DNA: TGTGCCAGCACCAAAGATCCCCGTTTACAGGGGAACTCACCCCTCCACTTT.

This clone appeared a few times. CDR3 amino acids: CSATDNYEQYV. CDR3 coding DNA: TGCAGTGCCACGGACAACTACGAGCAGTACGTC. V gene TRBV20-1 combines with J gene TRBJ2-7; weak D call: TRBD1 (5 bases). Deletions cut 6 bases from V and 3 bases from J, with 9 bases between. CDR1 and CDR2 from the germline V gene are DFQATT and SNEGSKA (reference sequence). CDR3 length equals 11 residues.

This clone occurred a few times. The chain links TRBV7-9 to TRBJ2-1; 13 bases align to TRBD2. CDR1 and CDR2 (germline): SEHNR, FQNEAQ (reference sequence). V lost 4 bases, J lost 6 bases, and 3 bases stayed unmatched. The CDR3 is 15 amino acids. CDR3 bases: TGTGCCAGCAGCTCGGGACTAGCGGGAATCAATGAGCAGTTCTTC. This translates into CASSSGLAGINEQFF.

This chain links TRBV6-1 with TRBJ1-6; D is uncertain. This CDR3 has 14 residues. The germline V gene encodes CDR1 MNHNS and CDR2 SASEGT. Deletions cut 2 bases from V and 9 bases from J, with 11 bases between. CDR3 protein: CASSEIARGSPLHF. In DNA form, the CDR3 reads TGTGCCAGCAGTGAAATCGCACGCGGTTCACCCCTCCACTTT.

This clone is a singleton in its sample. The CDR3 DNA reads as TGTGCCAGCAGCTTGGTTGTCGGACAGGGGGCGTCACCCCTCCACTTT. This translates into CASSLVVGQGASPLHF. The chain links TRBV5-5 to TRBJ1-6; 11 bases fit TRBD1. The CDR3 is 16 amino acids. CDR1 is SGHKS and CDR2 is YYEKEE in the germline V gene (reference sequence). Trimming removed 0 bases from V and 10 bases from J; junction bases left unmatched: 6.

This clone was observed a few times. The chain links TRBV9 to TRBJ2-5; D is unclear. Germline values: CDR1 SGDLS, CDR2 YYNGEE. The V gene lost 4 bases and the J gene lost 3 bases, with 10 bases spanning the gap. The CDR3 is 13 residues long. CDR3 DNA: TGTGCCAGCAGCCGTACAGTGGAAGAGACCCAGTACTTC. Amino acid sequence: CASSRTVEETQYF.

The chain is built from TRBV10-2 and TRBJ1-1, with D hard to call. V was cut by 8 bases and J by 5 bases, with 18 bases left in between. The CDR3 totals 14 residues. The germline V gene has CDR1 WSHSY and CDR2 SAAADI. This CDR3 reads CASDSLGGGTEAFF. CDR3 bases: TGCGCCAGCGACTCTCTAGGAGGAGGGACTGAAGCTTTCTTT.

This chain connects TRBV5-5 to TRBJ2-7; TRBD1 aligns across 9 bases. This CDR3 comprises 15 residues. V shed 1 base, J shed 2 bases, and the junction held 4 bases outside the gene matches. The germline gives CDR1 SGHKS, CDR2 YYEKEE (reference sequence). The CDR3 DNA reads TGTGCCAGCAGCTTGACCCGGGACAGGGCCTACGAGCAGTACGTC. Translating gives CASSLTRDRAYEQYV.

A few counts support this clone. The chain is built from TRBV9 and TRBJ1-4; TRBD1 is a possible D gene (6 bases). Trimming took off 4 bases at V and 8 bases at J, with 15 bases between the two ends. The CDR3 is made up of 14 amino acids. The V gene's germline CDR1 is SGDLS and CDR2 YYNGEE. The CDR3 is CASSPRTGTEKLFF. The CDR3, as DNA: TGTGCCAGCAGCCCGCGAACAGGGACCGAAAAACTGTTTTTT.

This sequence joins TRBV29-1 and TRBJ1-1; D is unresolved. With 6 bases removed from V and 7 bases from J, the gap between germline ends came to 12 bases. This CDR3 contains 11 residues. CDR1 SQVTM and CDR2 ANQGSEA come from the germline V gene. CDR3 sequence: CSVRETHEAFF. CDR3 DNA sequence: TGCAGCGTAAGGGAGACGCATGAAGCTTTCTTT.

J is TRBJ1-4 and V is TRBV5-1; 8 bases are a match to TRBD1. CDR3 length equals 14 residues. The junction had 7 bases not matched to a gene; V was cut back by 5 bases and J by 7 bases. Germline lookup yields CDR1 SGHRS and CDR2 YFSETQ. Written as DNA, the CDR3 is TGCGCCAGCAGAACCGGACAGGGCGGTGAAAAACTGTTTTTT. It is translated as CASRTGQGGEKLFF.

The chain has TRBV10-3 and TRBJ2-3, with D tentatively TRBD2 (6 bases). Looked up from germline, CDR1 is ENHRY and CDR2 is SYGVKD. V was pared by 6 bases and J by 2 bases, with 15 bases between. The CDR3 has 15 residues. CDR3 loop: CAISPSDNPTDTQYF. The CDR3 coding sequence is TGTGCCATCAGCCCTAGCGACAACCCCACAGATACGCAGTATTTT.

Turning to this clone: In the same sample, other DNA sequences code for this CDR3. The chain combines TRBV5-1 with TRBJ1-4, with 9 bases fitting TRBD1. V dropped 4 bases and J dropped 8; count of bases not matched to a gene: 3. The CDR3 runs 13 residues. Germline CDR1 SGHRS, CDR2 YFSETQ. The DNA of the CDR3 is TGCGCCAGCAGCGGGGGGACAGGGGAAAAACTGTTTTTT. Protein sequence: CASSGGTGEKLFF.

This sequence joins TRBV2 and TRBJ1-2; 8 bases fit TRBD1. The CDR3 totals 14 residues. Germline V CDR1 and CDR2: SNHLY, FYNNEI. J lost 7 bases, V lost 6 bases, and 10 bases had no gene match. CDR3 in amino acids: CASRNAGGLGGYTF. The DNA of the CDR3 is TGTGCCAGCAGGAACGCAGGGGGCTTGGGTGGCTACACCTTC.

The chain carries TRBV19 and TRBJ1-5, with D perhaps TRBD1 (6 bases). Germline CDR1 reads LNHDA; CDR2 reads SQIVND (reference sequence). The CDR3 spans 14 residues. Trimming cost V 6 bases and J 4 bases, with 13 bases left between them. CDR3 sequence: CASSRGQGNQPQHF. CDR3 in DNA: TGTGCCAGTAGCAGGGGCCAGGGGAATCAGCCCCAGCATTTT.

The J gene is TRBJ1-1, the V gene TRBV5-8; no reliable D call. Germline CDR1 and CDR2: SGHTS and YDEGEE. The CDR3 has 14 residues. The V end was cut by 2 bases, the J end by 4 bases, with 12 bases between. This CDR3 is CASSFSAGLTEAFF. In DNA, the CDR3 is TGTGCCAGCAGCTTTTCCGCTGGGCTCACTGAAGCTTTCTTT.

The V and J genes are TRBV18 and TRBJ1-3, with TRBD1 identical over 7 bases. V trimming: 3 bases; J trimming: 4 bases; junction bases outside the gene matches: 6. Germline-derived CDR1 and CDR2 are KGHSH and LQKENI. The CDR3 is 15 amino acids. The CDR3 sequence is CASSPGQVLGNTIYF. As DNA, the CDR3 is TGTGCCAGCTCACCTGGACAGGTGTTAGGAAACACCATATATTTT.

This clone has only a few counts. J is TRBJ1-4 and V is TRBV5-4, with unresolved D. The CDR3 loop spans 15 amino acids. Germline CDR1 and CDR2: SGHNT and YYREEE (reference sequence). Trimming left V 3 bases short and J 3 bases short, with 12 bases between. The CDR3 sequence is CASSSKREANEKLFF. CDR3 nucleotides: TGTGCCAGCAGCTCTAAAAGGGAGGCTAATGAAAAACTGTTTTTT.

The V call is TRBV19, the J call TRBJ2-1, with 10 nucleotides matching TRBD2. CDR3 size: 15 residues. Germline-derived CDR1 and CDR2 are LNHDA and SQIVND (reference sequence). Germline trimming cut 6 bases from V and 7 bases from J; bases unmatched to any gene: 9. The CDR3 reads CASRPSGSDWNEQFF. DNA of the CDR3: TGTGCCAGTAGACCTAGCGGGAGTGACTGGAATGAGCAGTTCTTC.